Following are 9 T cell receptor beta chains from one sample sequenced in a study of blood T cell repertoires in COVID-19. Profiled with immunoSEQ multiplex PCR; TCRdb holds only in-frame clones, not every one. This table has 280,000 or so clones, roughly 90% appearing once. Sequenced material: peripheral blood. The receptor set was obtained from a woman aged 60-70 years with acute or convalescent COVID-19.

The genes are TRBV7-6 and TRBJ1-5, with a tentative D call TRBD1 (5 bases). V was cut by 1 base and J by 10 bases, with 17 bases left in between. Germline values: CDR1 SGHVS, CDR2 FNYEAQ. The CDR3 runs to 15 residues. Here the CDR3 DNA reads TGTGCCAGCAGCTTAGATGCAGGGTTTAATGAACCCCAGCATTTT. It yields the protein CASSLDAGFNEPQHF. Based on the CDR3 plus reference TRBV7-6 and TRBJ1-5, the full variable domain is GAGVSQSPRYKVTKRGQDVALRCDPISGHVSLYWYRQALGQGPEFLTYFNYEAQQDKSGLPNDRFSAERPEGSISTLTIQRTEQRDSAMYRCASSLDAGFNEPQHFGDGTRLSIL.

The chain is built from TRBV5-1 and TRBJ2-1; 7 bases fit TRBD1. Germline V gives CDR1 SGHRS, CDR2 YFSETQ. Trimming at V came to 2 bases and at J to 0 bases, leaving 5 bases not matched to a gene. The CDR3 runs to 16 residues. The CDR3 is CASSFSTGSSYNEQFF. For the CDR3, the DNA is TGCGCCAGCAGCTTCTCGACAGGGAGCTCCTACAATGAGCAGTTCTTC.

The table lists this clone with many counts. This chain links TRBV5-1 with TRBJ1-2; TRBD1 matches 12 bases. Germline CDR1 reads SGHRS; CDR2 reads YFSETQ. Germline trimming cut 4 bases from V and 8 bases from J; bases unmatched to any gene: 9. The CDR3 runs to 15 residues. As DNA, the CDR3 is TGCGCCAGCAGCCCGGAACCCGGGACAGGGGGCGGCTACACCTTC. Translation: CASSPEPGTGGGYTF.

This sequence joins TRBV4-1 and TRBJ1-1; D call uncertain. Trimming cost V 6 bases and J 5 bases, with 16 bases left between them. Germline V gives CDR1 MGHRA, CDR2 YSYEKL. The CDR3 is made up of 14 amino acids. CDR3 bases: TGCGCCAGCAGTCCTTCCGCGCTCGGGACTGAAGCTTTCTTT. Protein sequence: CASSPSALGTEAFF.

As DNA, the CDR3 is TGCGCCAGCAGCCAAGATGAACAGGGCTATGGCTACACCTTC. It yields the protein CASSQDEQGYGYTF. The J gene is TRBJ1-2, the V gene TRBV4-3, with D perhaps matching TRBD1 (6 bases). Looked up from germline, CDR1 is LGHNA and CDR2 is YSLEER. The ends were cut back, 0 bases at V and 4 bases at J, with 9 bases in the middle. This CDR3 contains 14 residues.

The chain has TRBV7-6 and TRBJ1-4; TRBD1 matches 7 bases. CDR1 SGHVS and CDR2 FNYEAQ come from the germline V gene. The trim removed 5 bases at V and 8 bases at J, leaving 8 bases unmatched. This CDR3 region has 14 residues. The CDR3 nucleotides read TGTGCCAGCAGCCAGACAGGGCTCGGGGAAAAACTGTTTTTT. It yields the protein CASSQTGLGEKLFF.

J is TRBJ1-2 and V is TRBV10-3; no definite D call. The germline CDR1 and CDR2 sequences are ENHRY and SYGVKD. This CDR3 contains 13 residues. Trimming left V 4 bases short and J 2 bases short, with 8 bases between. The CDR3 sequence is CAISGGANYGYTF. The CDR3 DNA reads TGTGCCATCAGTGGCGGCGCGAACTATGGCTACACCTTC.

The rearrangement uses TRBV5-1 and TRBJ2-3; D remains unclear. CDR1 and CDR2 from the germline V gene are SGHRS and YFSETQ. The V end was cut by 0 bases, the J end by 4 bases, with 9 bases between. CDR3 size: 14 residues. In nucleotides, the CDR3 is TGCGCCAGCAGCTTGGGCGAATATCCAGATACGCAGTATTTT. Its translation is CASSLGEYPDTQYF.

This chain's CDR3 is CAQIPGQGNYGYTF. For the CDR3, the DNA is TGTGCCCAGATCCCAGGACAGGGGAACTATGGCTACACCTTC. The chain recombines TRBV2 with TRBJ1-2, with 9 bases that match TRBD1. CDR1 and CDR2 (germline): SNHLY, FYNNEI. The CDR3 extends over 14 amino acids. Trimming removed 11 bases from V and 2 bases from J; junction bases left unmatched: 9.